This TCR beta chain was documented in a study of T cell responses to AZD1222 COVID-19 vaccine. A word on this clone: Its target is unknown.

Using immunoSEQ multiplex PCR, the repertoire was profiled, and TCRdb retains in-frame clones only, with some absent. The sample includes over 130,000 clones, 88% of them seen just once. Whole-study findings and limits: Donors in the cohort were predominantly white British and more often female, and clonal diversity was possibly underestimated.

The germline V and J ends were trimmed by 6 bases and 0 bases, with 6 bases remaining between them. The CDR3 has 12 residues. Germline CDR1 and CDR2: MNHEY and SMNVEV (reference sequence). This rearrangement joins TRBV27 to TRBJ2-7; D not certain. Sequenced here: peripheral blood, sampled 28 days after the second AZD1222 dose. The source of this sequence is an adult who received the AZD1222 COVID-19 vaccine. Written as DNA, the CDR3 is TGTGCCAGCAGGAAGTACTCCTACGAGCAGTACTTC. Its translation: CASRKYSYEQYF.